These 3 T cell receptor beta chains came from one sample sequenced in a study of tumor and adjacent non-tumor tissue in lung cancer. A modified ARM-PCR protocol with three rounds of nested PCR amplified TCRbeta. TCRdb re-called the multiplex PCR reads through MiXCR, storing one row per CDR3 protein. The sample carries more than 85,000 distinct CDR3 sequences, over 55% recorded once. RNA was extracted from bulk tissue without any cell sorting. Distant lung tissue was collected more than 3 cm away from the tumor edge. Material for sequencing was distant non-tumor lung tissue. These receptor sequences come from a man aged 25-45 years with non-small cell lung cancer.

A word on this clonotype: A much larger clone differs by one base, so this may be a read error. V is TRBV28 and J is TRBJ1-1; D unresolved. The CDR3 consists of 12 residues. The V gene's germline CDR1 is MDHEN and CDR2 SYDVKM. This CDR3 reads CANSLRGTEAFF. CDR3 nucleotide sequence: TGTGCCAACAGTCTCCGAGGGACTGAAGCTTTCTTT. Full variable domain (outside the CDR3, taken from reference TRBV28 and TRBJ1-1): DVKVTQSSRYLVKRTGEKVFLECVQDMDHENMFWYRQDPGLGLRLIYFSYDVKMKEKGDIPEGYSVSREKKERFSLILESASTNQTSMYLCANSLRGTEAFFGQGTRLTVV.

On this clonotype itself: Germline is not matched at one junction end, which may reflect a read error. V gene TRBV6-1 combines with J gene TRBJ1-1; TRBD1 is a possible D gene (5 bases). Germline-derived CDR1 and CDR2 are MNHNS and SASEGT. The length of the CDR3 is 13 residues. The CDR3 nucleotides read TGTGCCAGCCGTGAGACAGAGAACGCTGAAGCTTTCTTT. This gives the protein CASRETENAEAFF.

Remarks on this clonotype: The CDR3 does not close with the conserved phenylalanine or tryptophan, likely indicating a read error. The chain carries TRBV11-2 and TRBJ2-3, with D possibly matching TRBD2 (6 bases). The CDR3 consists of 17 residues. The germline V gene has CDR1 SGHAT and CDR2 FQNNGV. This chain's CDR3 is CASSFSRLVGPTDTQYL. The CDR3 nucleotides are TGTGCCAGCAGTTTTTCCCGACTAGTTGGGCCCACAGATACACAGTATCTT.